Below, 32 T cell receptor beta chains from the same sample are listed, as sequenced in a study of glioma-infiltrating T cells after dendritic cell vaccination (dated by TCRdb to 2016 to 2018). Libraries came from the immunoSEQ multiplex PCR assay. What TCRdb holds here is the immuneACCESS table cut down to in-frame rearrangements. Part of the clones is not present; checked against another copy, under half of the missing clones reflect an unresolved V gene, and the others are unexplained. For this sample there are about 67,000 clones; 81% appear just once. Roughly 7.9% of the sample goes to the ten largest clones. This material consisted of blood, taken before dendritic cell vaccination. The receptors derive from a human donor with glioblastoma.

This chain joins TRBV6-5 and TRBJ2-3, with D perhaps matching TRBD2 (5 bases). V lost 5 bases, J lost 2 bases, and 8 bases lay in between. Germline CDR1 and CDR2: MNHEY and SVGAGI. CDR3 length: 13 residues. In nucleotides, the CDR3 is TGTGCCAGCAGTCGGGGAAACACAGATACGCAGTATTTT. It codes for CASSRGNTDTQYF.

The chain links TRBV5-1 to TRBJ2-5; TRBD2 matches 9 bases. The CDR3 consists of 19 residues. The germline CDR1 and CDR2 sequences are SGHRS and YFSETQ. The junction had 20 bases not matched to a gene; V was cut back by 6 bases and J by 2 bases. In DNA, the CDR3 is TGCGCCAGCACCCTAGGGGTTAGCGGGGGCCTGGGAAGACAAGAGACCCAGTACTTC. Translated: CASTLGVSGGLGRQETQYF.

J is TRBJ1-4 and V is TRBV7-8, with 7 bases fitting TRBD1. With V trimmed by 5 bases and J by 6 bases, 6 bases remained unmatched. Germline V gene lookup returns CDR1 SGHVS and CDR2 FQNEAQ. This CDR3 has 14 residues. CDR3 sequence: CASSPGTDDEKLFF. The CDR3 DNA is TGTGCCAGCAGCCCCGGGACAGATGATGAAAAACTGTTTTTT. The full variable domain, with the rest looked up from reference TRBV7-8 and TRBJ1-4, is GAGVSQSPRYKVAKRGQDVALRCDPISGHVSLFWYQQALGQGPEFLTYFQNEAQLDKSGLPSDRFFAERPEGSVSTLKIQRTQQEDSAVYLCASSPGTDDEKLFFGSGTQLSVL.

This rearrangement joins TRBV11-2 to TRBJ1-3; a possible D gene is TRBD1 (5 bases). Trimming cost V 5 bases and J 0 bases, with 14 bases left between them. The CDR3 runs to 16 residues. Germline values: CDR1 SGHAT, CDR2 FQNNGV. As DNA, the CDR3 is TGTGCCAGCAGCCCGTGGCAGGGCAGCTCTGGAAACACCATATATTTT. It yields the protein CASSPWQGSSGNTIYF.

This chain connects TRBV12-5 to TRBJ1-1; D possibly corresponds to TRBD1 (6 bases). Trimming cost V 5 bases and J 1 base, with 11 bases left between them. Germline V gene lookup returns CDR1 LGHNT and CDR2 FRNRAP. The CDR3 totals 14 residues. For the CDR3, the DNA is TGTGCTAGTGGTGCCAAGACAGGGAACACTGAAGCTTTCTTT. Amino acid sequence: CASGAKTGNTEAFF.

V and J are TRBV7-9 and TRBJ2-3, with 7 bases aligning to TRBD2. With 1 base clipped from V and 2 bases from J, the junction kept 3 bases outside the gene matches. The CDR3 covers 15 residues. Germline V gene sequence: CDR1 SEHNR, CDR2 FQNEAQ (reference sequence). The CDR3 coding sequence is TGTGCCAGCAGCTTAGGTCTAGCGGACACAGATACGCAGTATTTT. Its protein is CASSLGLADTDTQYF.

The chain combines TRBV4-3 with TRBJ1-3; weak D call: TRBD1 (6 bases). CDR3 length: 16 amino acids. V was shortened by 0 bases and J by 2 bases, with 11 bases between the two germline ends. Germline V gene data show CDR1 as LGHNA and CDR2 as YSLEER. This chain's CDR3 is CASSQDLTGPGNTIYF. The DNA of the CDR3 is TGCGCCAGCAGCCAAGATCTGACAGGCCCTGGAAACACCATATATTTT.

The chain uses TRBV27 and TRBJ1-2; 10 bases are shared with TRBD1. Germline V gene lookup returns CDR1 MNHEY and CDR2 SMNVEV (reference sequence). Trimming removed 4 bases from V and 5 bases from J; junction bases left unmatched: 7. CDR3 length: 15 amino acids. As DNA, the CDR3 is TGTGCCAGCAGTTCCGCGACAGGGGGCGGGTATGGCTACACCTTC. This sequence encodes CASSSATGGGYGYTF.

This chain connects TRBV27 to TRBJ2-1; 7 positions agree with TRBD1. CDR3 size: 14 residues. Germline V gene data show CDR1 as MNHEY and CDR2 as SMNVEV (reference sequence). Unmatched junction bases numbered 5, after V lost 4 bases and J lost 5 bases. In DNA form, the CDR3 reads TGTGCCAGCAGTTCCCGGACAGGAGACAATGAGCAGTTCTTC. This translates into CASSSRTGDNEQFF.

This clone was counted once. The gene calls are TRBV6-1 and TRBJ2-3; 11 bases are shared with TRBD1. The CDR3 contains 15 residues. The V gene's germline CDR1 is MNHNS and CDR2 SASEGT. V gave up 4 bases and J gave up 2 bases; unmatched junction bases: 2. The CDR3 nucleotides read TGTGCCAGCAGTGGGACAGGGGGCCACACAGATACGCAGTATTTT. Encoded protein: CASSGTGGHTDTQYF.

The chain employs TRBV4-2 and TRBJ1-1, with D uncertain. CDR3 length: 14 amino acids. Per the germline V gene, CDR1 is LGHNA and CDR2 is YNFKEQ. The V and J ends lost 4 bases and 4 bases respectively, with 13 bases between them. In nucleotides, the CDR3 is TGTGCCAGCAGCCCAGCTGAACAGAGCACTGAAGCTTTCTTT. Protein sequence: CASSPAEQSTEAFF.

The chain is built from TRBV18 and TRBJ2-1; weak D call: TRBD1 (6 bases). CDR1 and CDR2 (germline): KGHSH, LQKENI. V was shortened by 9 bases and J by 2 bases, with 14 bases between the two germline ends. This CDR3 has 14 amino acids. CDR3 residues: CASRPSGAYNEQFF. The CDR3 bases are TGTGCCAGTAGACCCTCAGGGGCCTACAATGAGCAGTTCTTC. The full variable domain, in which reference TRBV18 and TRBJ2-1 provide the parts outside the CDR3, is NAGVMQNPRHLVRRRGQEARLRCSPMKGHSHVYWYRQLPEEGLKFMVYLQKENIIDESGMPKERFSAEFPKEGPSILRIQQVVRGDSAAYFCASRPSGAYNEQFFGPGTRLTVL.

The V call is TRBV19, the J call TRBJ1-5; D gene ambiguous. Deletions cut 7 bases from V and 0 bases from J, with 10 bases between. This CDR3 spans 14 amino acids. The germline CDR1 and CDR2 sequences are LNHDA and SQIVND (reference sequence). DNA of the CDR3: TGTGCCAGTACCGGGCGGGGTAGCAATCAGCCCCAGCATTTT. Its protein is CASTGRGSNQPQHF.

This chain's CDR3 is CATKRTTGVEQYF. The DNA for the CDR3 is TGTGCCACCAAACGAACCACAGGGGTCGAGCAGTACTTC. The chain links TRBV27 to TRBJ2-7; 7 nucleotides line up with TRBD1. The ends lost 10 bases at V and 6 bases at J; junction bases unmatched: 12. The germline CDR1 and CDR2 sequences are MNHEY and SMNVEV (reference sequence). This CDR3 comprises 13 residues.

In this sample, this clone turned up once. The rearrangement joins TRBV19 to TRBJ2-7, with 7 bases aligning to TRBD1. The CDR3 is 14 residues long. J was trimmed by 5 bases and V by 1 base; bases with no gene match: 5. Germline CDR1 reads LNHDA; CDR2 reads SQIVND (reference sequence). This chain's CDR3 is CASSIGQGSNEQYF. Written as DNA, the CDR3 is TGTGCCAGTAGTATAGGACAGGGTAGCAACGAGCAGTACTTC.

The gene calls are TRBV10-3 and TRBJ1-2; 7 positions agree with TRBD1. CDR1 and CDR2 from the germline V gene are ENHRY and SYGVKD. Losses at the gene ends were 0 bases for V and 4 bases for J; bases not matched to a gene: 8. CDR3 length equals 16 residues. The CDR3 protein is CAISESTGARAYGYTF. The CDR3 coding sequence is TGTGCCATCAGTGAGTCCACAGGGGCCCGGGCCTATGGCTACACCTTC.

This sequence joins TRBV7-9 and TRBJ1-4, with 8 bases matching TRBD1. With 4 bases clipped from V and 6 bases from J, the junction kept 4 bases outside the gene matches. The length of the CDR3 is 14 residues. Germline CDR1 and CDR2: SEHNR and FQNEAQ (reference sequence). The DNA of the CDR3 is TGTGCCAGCAGCTCCAGGGGGCTGGATGAAAAACTGTTTTTT. Its protein is CASSSRGLDEKLFF. Supplemented by reference TRBV7-9 and TRBJ1-4, the full variable domain reads DTGVSQNPRHKITKRGQNVTFRCDPISEHNRLYWYRQTLGQGPEFLTYFQNEAQLEKSRLLSDRFSAERPKGSFSTLEIQRTEQGDSAMYLCASSSRGLDEKLFFGSGTQLSVL.

The gene calls are TRBV4-2 and TRBJ1-1, with a weak D call TRBD1 (5 bases). V lost 3 bases and J 3 bases, leaving 23 bases between the germline ends. This CDR3 comprises 18 residues. Germline V gene data show CDR1 as LGHNA and CDR2 as YNFKEQ. The DNA for the CDR3 is TGTGCCAGCAGCCAGGTTCCGGGTTCGGAAAAGGGGTACACTGAAGCTTTCTTT. It codes for CASSQVPGSEKGYTEAFF.

The chain links TRBV14 to TRBJ2-1; 10 nucleotides agree with TRBD2. The CDR3 runs 14 residues. V lost 4 bases to trimming and J lost 13 bases; unmatched junction nucleotides: 10. Germline V CDR1 and CDR2: SGHDN, FVKESK. The CDR3 here is CASSPGLAGVEQFF. DNA of the CDR3: TGTGCCAGCAGCCCGGGGCTAGCGGGGGTAGAACAGTTCTTC.

The chain couples TRBV19 to TRBJ1-4; 12 bases match TRBD1. CDR1 is LNHDA and CDR2 is SQIVND in the germline V gene (reference sequence). This CDR3 comprises 16 residues. Losses at the gene ends were 5 bases for V and 7 bases for J; bases not matched to a gene: 8. The CDR3, as DNA: TGTGCCAGTAGTTTAACGCCGGGACAGGGGGCTGAAAAACTGTTTTTT. It specifies CASSLTPGQGAEKLFF.

The chain links TRBV4-1 to TRBJ2-5, with TRBD2 as a possible D gene (5 bases). Trimming stripped 3 bases from V and 2 bases from J, with 10 bases between. Germline values: CDR1 MGHRA, CDR2 YSYEKL. The CDR3 is 14 amino acids. DNA for the CDR3: TGCGCCAGCAGCCAGATCAGGACTCAAGAGACCCAGTACTTC. Its translation: CASSQIRTQETQYF.

In its sample, this clone was seen once. V and J are TRBV25-1 and TRBJ1-2; no definite D call. CDR3 length: 12 residues. The ends were cut back, 2 bases at V and 8 bases at J, with 9 bases in the middle. CDR1 and CDR2 from the germline V gene are MGHDK and SYGVNS. CDR3 amino acids: CASSEPEGGYTF. The DNA for the CDR3 is TGTGCCAGCAGTGAACCCGAGGGAGGCTACACCTTC.

CDR3 residues: CASGQGTIYF. CDR3 bases: TGCGCCAGCGGACAGGGCACCATATATTTT. The V gene is TRBV4-1, the J gene TRBJ1-3; 8 bases are shared with TRBD1. Trimming took 8 bases from V and 9 from J; bases not matched to a gene: 0. Germline V gene data show CDR1 as MGHRA and CDR2 as YSYEKL. CDR3 length: 10 amino acids.

The genes are TRBV6-5 and TRBJ2-7, with 7 bases that match TRBD1. There are 14 residues in the CDR3. V shed 2 bases, J shed 2 bases, and the junction held 3 bases outside the gene matches. Germline lookup yields CDR1 MNHEY and CDR2 SVGAGI. CDR3 region: CASSYEGQPYEQYF. The CDR3 DNA sequence: TGTGCCAGCAGTTACGAGGGACAGCCCTACGAGCAGTACTTC.

The table lists this clone with a count of one. The rearrangement links TRBV7-3 to TRBJ1-3, with TRBD1 identical over 7 bases. From germline, CDR1 is SGHTA and CDR2 FQGTGA. This CDR3 has 15 residues. V dropped 0 bases and J dropped 2; count of bases not matched to a gene: 1. The CDR3 region is CASSLTGGTGNTIYF. Written as DNA, the CDR3 is TGTGCCAGCAGCTTAACAGGGGGCACTGGAAACACCATATATTTT.

The J gene is TRBJ1-2, the V gene TRBV9; 8 nucleotides line up with TRBD1. In germline, CDR1 is SGDLS, CDR2 YYNGEE. The CDR3 is made up of 14 amino acids. The J segment lost 2 bases and the V segment lost 4 bases, leaving 4 bases of the junction unmatched. The CDR3 coding sequence is TGTGCCAGCAGCAAGGACAGGGACAACTATGGCTACACCTTC. This gives the protein CASSKDRDNYGYTF.

The chain links TRBV6-1 to TRBJ1-5; 10 nucleotides agree with TRBD1. V lost 6 bases and J lost 4; bases outside the gene matches: 6. Germline V CDR1 and CDR2: MNHNS, SASEGT. The CDR3 has 15 amino acids. In DNA, the CDR3 is TGTGCCAGCAGGAGGGACAGGGGAAGTAATCAGCCCCAGCATTTT. Its translation is CASRRDRGSNQPQHF.

The chain has TRBV5-1 and TRBJ1-3; a weak D match, TRBD1 (6 bases). The CDR3 extends over 17 amino acids. Per the germline V gene, CDR1 is SGHRS and CDR2 is YFSETQ. V was clipped by 2 bases and J by 4 bases, with 19 bases between them. CDR3 sequence (DNA): TGCGCCAGCAGCTTTGGGCAGGGGAAACAGGCCGGAAACACCATATATTTT. Translation: CASSFGQGKQAGNTIYF.

The chain joins TRBV7-3 to TRBJ2-3; D is undetermined. Trimming took off 5 bases at V and 2 bases at J, with 11 bases between the two ends. Germline V gives CDR1 SGHTA, CDR2 FQGTGA. The CDR3 contains 14 residues. The CDR3 loop is CASSLQLATDTQYF. Written as DNA, the CDR3 is TGTGCCAGCAGCCTTCAGTTAGCCACAGATACGCAGTATTTT.

This sequence joins TRBV20-1 and TRBJ2-3, with 9 bases fitting TRBD1. Unmatched junction bases numbered 2, after V lost 5 bases and J lost 8 bases. This CDR3 has 11 amino acids. CDR1 DFQATT and CDR2 SNEGSKA come from the germline V gene (reference sequence). The CDR3 reads CSADRGGTQYF. CDR3 bases: TGCAGTGCTGACAGGGGGGGTACGCAGTATTTT.

V usage is TRBV5-1 and J usage is TRBJ1-2, with 7 bases aligning to TRBD1. Germline V gene lookup returns CDR1 SGHRS and CDR2 YFSETQ. The CDR3 has 14 residues. The trim removed 3 bases at V and 3 bases at J, leaving 5 bases unmatched. CDR3 residues: CASSWAGTDYGYTF. CDR3 nucleotides: TGCGCCAGCAGCTGGGCCGGGACAGACTATGGCTACACCTTC.

The chain is built from TRBV5-8 and TRBJ2-5; D might be TRBD1 (5 bases). This CDR3 has 16 amino acids. V was trimmed by 3 bases and J by 4 bases, leaving 19 bases between them. CDR1 is SGHTS and CDR2 is YDEGEE in the germline V gene. CDR3 nucleotide sequence: TGTGCCAGCAGCTCTGGATTGGGGCTAGATGGAGAGACCCAGTACTTC. This gives the protein CASSSGLGLDGETQYF.